Listed here are 31 T cell receptor beta chains from one sample, sequenced in a study of CD8 T cells in ankylosing spondylitis. From the 5' RACE reads, TCRdb called clonotypes with MiXCR, one entry per CDR3 protein. The sample holds under 200,000 distinct CDR3 sequences; more than 9% are singletons and the top ten take 25% to 35%. The sequencing sample was made of blood, either unsorted or a sorted T cell fraction (not recorded which). Source of these receptors: a male donor with ankylosing spondylitis or in good health (not recorded which).

This clonotype was counted at least ten times. This chain connects TRBV3-1 to TRBJ1-4, with 8 nucleotides matching TRBD1. Germline CDR1 LGHDT, CDR2 YNNKEL (reference sequence). Unmatched junction bases numbered 8, after V lost 4 bases and J lost 7 bases. The CDR3 extends over 15 amino acids. CDR3 DNA: TGTGCCAGCAGCCCCGGACAGGGAGCGTCTGAAAAACTGTTTTTT. Its translation is CASSPGQGASEKLFF.

This clonotype was seen a few times. The chain links TRBV11-2 to TRBJ2-1; D not resolved. The CDR3 contains 13 residues. Germline CDR1 is SGHAT and CDR2 is FQNNGV. Trimming cost V 5 bases and J 2 bases, with 7 bases left between them. DNA for the CDR3: TGTGCCAGCAGCCTCCAGCCCTACAATGAGCAGTTCTTC. The encoded protein is CASSLQPYNEQFF. Variable domain in full (rest from reference TRBV11-2 and TRBJ2-1): EAGVAQSPRYKIIEKRQSVAFWCNPISGHATLYWYQQILGQGPKLLIQFQNNGVVDDSQLPKDRFSAERLKGVDSTLKIQPAKLEDSAVYLCASSLQPYNEQFFGPGTRLTVL.

This clonotype was recorded at least ten times. V and J are TRBV6-1 and TRBJ1-4, with TRBD1 identical over 7 bases. This CDR3 has 14 residues. Germline V gene sequence: CDR1 MNHNS, CDR2 SASEGT. The V and J ends lost 6 bases and 5 bases, in that order; junction bases with no gene match: 6. The CDR3 DNA reads as TGTGCCAGCAGCCACGGGACAGAAAATGAAAAACTGTTTTTT. As protein: CASSHGTENEKLFF.

There are many counts of this clonotype. The chain employs TRBV29-1 and TRBJ2-1; D may be TRBD1 (6 bases). Germline-derived CDR1 and CDR2 are SQVTM and ANQGSEA. Trimming shortened V by 3 bases and J by 4 bases, and 16 bases separated the two germline ends. This CDR3 spans 15 amino acids. The CDR3 nucleotides read TGCAGCGTTGAGAAACAGGGTGGGGCTTACAATGAGCAGTTCTTC. It translates to CSVEKQGGAYNEQFF.

This clonotype was picked up many times. J is TRBJ2-5 and V is TRBV3-1; D not resolved. CDR1 is LGHDT, CDR2 YNNKEL, per germline (reference sequence). V lost 1 base and J lost 3, with 9 bases in between. The CDR3 spans 14 residues. The CDR3 loop reads CASSQVSAEETQYF. CDR3 nucleotide sequence: TGTGCCAGCAGCCAAGTGTCAGCTGAAGAGACCCAGTACTTC.

This clonotype was counted ten times or more. V and J are TRBV20-1 and TRBJ1-5, with a possible D match to TRBD1 (5 bases). The CDR3 length is 14 residues. Germline CDR1 reads DFQATT; CDR2 reads SNEGSKA (reference sequence). Between the trimmed V and J ends, which lost 1 base and 0 bases, there was a span of 7 bases. This chain's CDR3 is CSARGGDSNQPQHF. Written as DNA, the CDR3 is TGCAGTGCTAGAGGAGGGGATAGCAATCAGCCCCAGCATTTT.

This clonotype was recorded at least ten times. V is TRBV28 and J is TRBJ2-2; unclear D gene. The germline gives CDR1 MDHEN, CDR2 SYDVKM. V was cut by 7 bases and J by 0 bases, with 6 bases left in between. This CDR3 has 13 residues. This CDR3 reads CASTLTNTGELFF. CDR3 nucleotides: TGTGCCAGCACCTTAACGAACACCGGGGAGCTGTTTTTT.

The chain combines TRBV28 with TRBJ2-5; maybe TRBD1 (6 bases). Trimming left V 5 bases short and J 1 base short, with 11 bases between. This CDR3 is 14 amino acids long. The germline V gene has CDR1 MDHEN and CDR2 SYDVKM. CDR3 sequence reads: CASSPQGIQETQYF. CDR3 in DNA: TGTGCCAGCAGTCCCCAGGGGATCCAAGAGACCCAGTACTTC. Full variable domain (remainder filled in from reference TRBV28 and TRBJ2-5): DVKVTQSSRYLVKRTGEKVFLECVQDMDHENMFWYRQDPGLGLRLIYFSYDVKMKEKGDIPEGYSVSREKKERFSLILESASTNQTSMYLCASSPQGIQETQYFGPGTRLLVL.

There are a few counts of this clonotype. The chain joins TRBV10-3 to TRBJ1-1; unclear D gene. The germline CDR1 and CDR2 sequences are ENHRY and SYGVKD. The V gene lost 3 bases and the J gene lost 11 bases, with 22 bases spanning the gap. This CDR3 region has 15 residues. CDR3 sequence reads: CAISDSLSGGFSAFF. The CDR3 coding sequence is TGTGCCATCAGTGATTCCTTGTCGGGAGGGTTCAGTGCTTTCTTT.

This clonotype was seen a handful of times. The V and J genes are TRBV20-1 and TRBJ2-2; D may be TRBD1 or TRBD2 (6 bases each). V lost 3 bases, J lost 13 bases, and 21 bases lay in between. The CDR3 is 14 amino acids. Looked up from germline, CDR1 is DFQATT and CDR2 is SNEGSKA (reference sequence). CDR3 amino acids: CSASAGHIRDGLFF. The CDR3 coding sequence is TGCAGTGCTAGCGCGGGACACATCAGGGACGGGCTGTTTTTT.

In its sample, this clonotype was seen many times. The chain recombines TRBV18 with TRBJ1-5; D is unclear. Germline V gene data show CDR1 as KGHSH and CDR2 as LQKENI. The V end was cut by 1 base, the J end by 0 bases, with 10 bases between. There are 16 residues in the CDR3. The CDR3 coding sequence is TGTGCCAGCTCACCACAGGGCCTCTATAGCAATCAGCCCCAGCATTTT. Amino acids: CASSPQGLYSNQPQHF. Using reference TRBV18 and TRBJ1-5 for the parts outside the CDR3, the full variable domain is NAGVMQNPRHLVRRRGQEARLRCSPMKGHSHVYWYRQLPEEGLKFMVYLQKENIIDESGMPKERFSAEFPKEGPSILRIQQVVRGDSAAYFCASSPQGLYSNQPQHFGDGTRLSIL.

This clonotype was seen at least ten times. The rearrangement links TRBV29-1 to TRBJ2-7; weak D call: TRBD1 (5 bases). Looked up from germline, CDR1 is SQVTM and CDR2 is ANQGSEA. The CDR3 has 15 amino acids. Between the trimmed V and J ends, which lost 4 bases and 6 bases, there was a span of 22 bases. The CDR3 nucleotides read TGCAGCGTTGTCCTCCGGAGCAGGGTACACTCCGAGCAGTACTTC. This codes for CSVVLRSRVHSEQYF.

The chain carries TRBV5-5 and TRBJ2-2; D gene uncertain. Germline CDR1 and CDR2: SGHKS and YYEKEE (reference sequence). This CDR3 is 15 amino acids long. The V and J ends lost 4 bases and 5 bases respectively, with 15 bases between them. The CDR3 bases are TGTGCCAGCAGCCCACGGACGGTGAGAACCGGGGAGCTGTTTTTT. The encoded protein is CASSPRTVRTGELFF.

Ten or more counts support this clonotype. The CDR3, as DNA: TGTGCCAGCAGCGTAAGGACTGGCCCCGGGGAGCTGTTTTTT. Its translation is CASSVRTGPGELFF. This chain uses TRBV9 with TRBJ2-2, with TRBD2 as a possible D gene (5 bases). V was trimmed by 1 base and J by 6 bases, leaving 10 bases between them. CDR1 is SGDLS and CDR2 is YYNGEE in the germline V gene. This CDR3 is 14 amino acids long.

At least ten counts were recorded for this clonotype. The V gene is TRBV10-3, the J gene TRBJ1-1, with 11 bases matching TRBD1. Germline CDR1 reads ENHRY; CDR2 reads SYGVKD. J lost 7 bases, V lost 6 bases, and 4 bases had no gene match. This CDR3 has 13 residues. The DNA for the CDR3 is TGTGCCATCAGCGCGGGACAGGGGGGTGAAGCTTTCTTT. Its protein product is CAISAGQGGEAFF.

This clonotype appeared many times. This chain connects TRBV15 to TRBJ2-5; either TRBD1 or TRBD2 may fit D (6 bases each). The V gene's germline CDR1 is LNHNV and CDR2 YYDKDF (reference sequence). The V end lost 0 bases, the J end lost 4 bases, and 12 bases lay between the germline ends. The CDR3 extends over 15 amino acids. CDR3 nucleotide sequence: TGTGCCACCAGCAGAGATCCGGGGGCGGGAGAGACCCAGTACTTC. This gives the protein CATSRDPGAGETQYF.

This clonotype was recorded many times. V and J are TRBV20-1 and TRBJ1-4, with 8 bases matching TRBD1. V dropped 2 bases and J dropped 2; count of bases not matched to a gene: 10. Germline V lookup: CDR1 DFQATT, CDR2 SNEGSKA (reference sequence). This CDR3 is built from 17 residues. CDR3 DNA: TGCAGTGCTAGAAAACAGGGGGTAGCCTTGACTAATGAAAAACTGTTTTTT. Residues: CSARKQGVALTNEKLFF.

The chain combines TRBV5-1 with TRBJ2-7, with unresolved D. The CDR3 has 15 amino acids. Germline V gene lookup returns CDR1 SGHRS and CDR2 YFSETQ. V shed 0 bases and J shed 0 bases, with 10 bases lying between them. The CDR3 protein is CASSLEARHSYEQYF. The CDR3 DNA reads TGCGCCAGCAGCTTGGAGGCCCGTCACTCCTACGAGCAGTACTTC.

There are many counts of this clonotype. V and J are TRBV7-8 and TRBJ2-1; D remains ambiguous. The CDR3 has 14 amino acids. The V and J ends lost 0 bases and 2 bases respectively, with 5 bases between them. Germline V gene sequence: CDR1 SGHVS, CDR2 FQNEAQ. CDR3 region: CASSLADTYNEQFF. CDR3 coding DNA: TGTGCCAGCAGCTTAGCGGATACCTACAATGAGCAGTTCTTC.

This clonotype was seen a few times. V usage is TRBV27 and J usage is TRBJ1-5, with D perhaps TRBD1 (6 bases). Germline assignment: CDR1 MNHEY and CDR2 SMNVEV (reference sequence). This CDR3 has 15 amino acids. V shed 6 bases and J shed 2 bases, with 14 bases lying between them. CDR3 sequence: CASSPYGGGNQPQHF. DNA for the CDR3: TGTGCCAGCAGCCCCTATGGGGGCGGCAATCAGCCCCAGCATTTT.

With respect to this clonotype: The CDR3 carries no conserved terminal phenylalanine or tryptophan, so it likely arises from a read error. Because the CDR3's place on the DNA is in doubt, the DNA is left out and the CDR3 is given as listed by TCRdb. The V gene is TRBV10-1, the J gene TRBJ2-7; the table names TRBD2, a call not compared with the DNA. The CDR3 sequence runs 9 residues, both termini included. From germline, CDR1 is WNHNN and CDR2 SYGVQD (reference sequence). CDR3 residues: CASSAGRPE.

This clonotype was seen repeatedly, ten times or more. The gene calls are TRBV12-3 or TRBV12-4 and TRBJ2-5, with D possibly being TRBD2 (7 bases). V was cut by 5 bases and J by 2 bases, with 15 bases left in between. The CDR3 totals 15 residues. CDR3 in DNA: TGTGCCAGCAGTATCGGAGGGGGGGCGCAAGAGACCCAGTACTTC. Amino acid sequence: CASSIGGGAQETQYF.

This clonotype was seen repeatedly, ten times or more. The rearrangement links TRBV5-1 to TRBJ2-1; D is perhaps TRBD1 or TRBD2 (6 bases each). Germline V gene data show CDR1 as SGHRS and CDR2 as YFSETQ. V dropped 4 bases and J dropped 5 bases, with 10 bases sitting between them. The CDR3 contains 13 residues. CDR3 coding DNA: TGCGCCAGCAGCGGGGGGCCCAACAATGAGCAGTTCTTC. It is translated as CASSGGPNNEQFF.

This clonotype occurred many times. V usage is TRBV6-2 or TRBV6-3 and J usage is TRBJ2-3; 15 bases align to TRBD2. Germline assignment: CDR1 MNHEY and CDR2 SVGEGT. Germline trimming cut 6 bases from V and 1 base from J; bases unmatched to any gene: 8. This CDR3 is built from 18 residues. The CDR3 spells CASSRGLAGGPGTDTQYF. The CDR3 nucleotides are TGTGCCAGCAGCCGTGGACTAGCGGGGGGGCCGGGCACAGATACGCAGTATTTT.

A note on this clonotype: Being one base from a much bigger clone, this may be a read error. The chain couples TRBV20-1 to TRBJ2-3, with D perhaps being TRBD1 or TRBD2 (6 bases each). This CDR3 comprises 15 residues. The V and J ends lost 8 bases and 2 bases respectively, with 20 bases between them. From germline, CDR1 is DFQATT and CDR2 SNEGSKA (reference sequence). The chain's CDR3 is CSTGGGFGFTDTQYF. In DNA form, the CDR3 reads TGCAGTACTGGAGGGGGTTTCGGGTTCACAGATACGCAGTATTTT.

This clonotype appeared many times. The V and J genes are TRBV6-1 and TRBJ1-5, with a tentative D call TRBD1 (5 bases). Germline CDR1 and CDR2: MNHNS and SASEGT. V lost 3 bases to trimming and J lost 2 bases, with 17 bases between them. The CDR3 totals 17 residues. The CDR3 here is CASSERWRQGGNQPQHF. The CDR3 nucleotides read TGTGCCAGCAGTGAGAGGTGGCGCCAGGGTGGCAATCAGCCCCAGCATTTT.

This clonotype was observed at least ten times. V usage is TRBV20-1 and J usage is TRBJ2-1; no firm D call. V lost 5 bases, J lost 4 bases, and 12 bases lay in between. CDR3 length equals 13 residues. In germline, CDR1 is DFQATT, CDR2 SNEGSKA (reference sequence). CDR3 amino acids: CSAPRPRYNEQFF. DNA of the CDR3: TGCAGTGCTCCCCGGCCCCGTTACAATGAGCAGTTCTTC.

The sample holds many counts of this clonotype. J is TRBJ1-1 and V is TRBV5-1; 9 nucleotides align to TRBD1. The CDR3 consists of 15 residues. V lost 1 base and J lost 1; bases outside the gene matches: 2. Germline CDR1 is SGHRS and CDR2 is YFSETQ. The DNA of the CDR3 is TGCGCCAGCAGCTTGACGGACAGGGGGAACACTGAAGCTTTCTTT. Protein sequence: CASSLTDRGNTEAFF.

This clonotype was detected only a few times. J is TRBJ2-1 and V is TRBV10-2, with 9 bases aligning to TRBD1. This CDR3 contains 16 residues. The V segment lost 0 bases and the J segment 1 base; nucleotides outside the gene matches: 1. In germline, CDR1 is WSHSY, CDR2 SAAADI. This CDR3 reads CASSESGTGSYNEQFF. The CDR3 bases are TGCGCCAGCAGTGAGTCCGGGACAGGGTCCTACAATGAGCAGTTCTTC.

This clonotype was detected a few times. The genes are TRBV10-3 and TRBJ2-7; no definite D call. The CDR3 length is 12 residues. Trimming left V 4 bases short and J 6 bases short, with 10 bases between. Germline V gene data show CDR1 as ENHRY and CDR2 as SYGVKD. CDR3 loop: CAISADVSEQYF. CDR3 nucleotide sequence: TGTGCCATCAGTGCGGACGTCTCCGAGCAGTACTTC.

Concerning this clonotype: This sequence may be a read error, since a much larger clone differs from it by one base. The genes are TRBV5-6 and TRBJ2-5; D gene unclear. Germline V gene data show CDR1 as SGHDT and CDR2 as YYEEEE. The length of the CDR3 is 11 residues. Deletions cut 0 bases from V and 9 bases from J, with 6 bases between. In DNA, the CDR3 is TGTGCCAGCAGCTTGGAAAAGCCCCAGTACTTC. Translation: CASSLEKPQYF.